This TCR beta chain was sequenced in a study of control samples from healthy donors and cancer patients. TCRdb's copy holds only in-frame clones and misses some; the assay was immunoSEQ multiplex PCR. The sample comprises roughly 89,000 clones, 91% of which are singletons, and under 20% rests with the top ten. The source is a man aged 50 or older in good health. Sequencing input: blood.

This chain's CDR3 is CSVEGLSGLPPGKQFF. The CDR3 coding sequence is TGCAGCGTTGAAGGGTTGTCGGGGTTACCACCAGGGAAGCAGTTCTTC. The gene calls are TRBV29-1 and TRBJ2-1; possibly TRBD1 or TRBD2 for D (5 bases each). The V end lost 1 base, the J end lost 11 bases, and 24 bases lay between the germline ends. The germline V gene has CDR1 SQVTM and CDR2 ANQGSEA. This CDR3 comprises 16 residues.